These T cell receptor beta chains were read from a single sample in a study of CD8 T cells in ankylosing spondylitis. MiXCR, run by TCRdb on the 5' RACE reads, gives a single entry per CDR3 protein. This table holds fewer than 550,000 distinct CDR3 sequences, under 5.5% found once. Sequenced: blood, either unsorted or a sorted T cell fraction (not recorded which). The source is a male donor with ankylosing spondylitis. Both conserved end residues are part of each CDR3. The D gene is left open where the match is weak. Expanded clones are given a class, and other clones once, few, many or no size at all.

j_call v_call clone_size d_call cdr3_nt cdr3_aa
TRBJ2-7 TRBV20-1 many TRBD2 TGCAGCCGCGGGACTAGCGGTCTCGAGCAGTACTTC CSRGTSGLEQYF
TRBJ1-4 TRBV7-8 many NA TGTGCCAGCAGCCGTTTGGACGGGACATGGGGTAGTGAAAAACTGTTTTTT CASSRLDGTWGSEKLFF
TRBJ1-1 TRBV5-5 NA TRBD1 TGTGCCAGCAGTCAGGGGGCAGGGAACACTGAAGCTTTCTTT CASSQGAGNTEAFF
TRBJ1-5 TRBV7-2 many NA TGTGCCAGCAGCTCCCAGAACGAACAGCCCCAGCATTTT CASSSQNEQPQHF
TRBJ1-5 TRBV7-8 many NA TGTGCCAGCAGCCGTTCTCTTACCCGACAGGGCAATCAGCCCCAGCATTTT CASSRSLTRQGNQPQHF
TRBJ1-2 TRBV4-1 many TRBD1 TGCGCCAGCAGCCAAGCCGACAGGGGCCATGGCTACACCTTC CASSQADRGHGYTF
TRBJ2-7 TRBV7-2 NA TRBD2 TGTGCCAGCAGCTTCGGGAGGGCAGGCTACGAGCAGTACTTC CASSFGRAGYEQYF
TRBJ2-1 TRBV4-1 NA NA TGCGCCAGCAGCCCCAAACCCGCTGGGAACAGACTCTTACATTACAATGAGCAGTTCTTC CASSPKPAGNRLLHYNEQFF
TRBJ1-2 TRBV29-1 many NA TGCAGCGTTCTAGGGGACACGGCCTATGGCTACACCTTC CSVLGDTAYGYTF
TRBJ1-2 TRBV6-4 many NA TGTGCCAGCAGTGACTCAGCTGGCTATGGCTACACCTTC CASSDSAGYGYTF
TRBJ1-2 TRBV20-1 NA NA TGCAGTGCTAGGAGTTCTGGGGGGGCTAACTATGGCTACACCTTC CSARSSGGANYGYTF
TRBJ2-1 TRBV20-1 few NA TGCAGTGCTAGTAGGGACGTCTCCTACAATGAGCAGTTCTTC CSASRDVSYNEQFF
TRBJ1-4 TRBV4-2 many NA TGTGCCAGCAGCCAAGCACGGCGCGCAACTAATGAAAAACTGTTTTTT CASSQARRATNEKLFF
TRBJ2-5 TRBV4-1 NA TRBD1 TGCGCCAGCAGCCACGACAGGGCCGAGACCCAGTACTTC CASSHDRAETQYF
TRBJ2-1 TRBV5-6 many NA TGTGCCAGCAGCTTAACAGGGTTTACGGGCAATGAGCAGTTCTTC CASSLTGFTGNEQFF
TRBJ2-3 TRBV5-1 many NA TGCGCCAGCAGTCAGGGGAGTTCGTGGGCTGGCACAGATACGCAGTATTTT CASSQGSSWAGTDTQYF
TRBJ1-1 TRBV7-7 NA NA TGTGCTAGCAGCCCACTAAGGGTAACTGAAGCTTTCTTT CASSPLRVTEAFF
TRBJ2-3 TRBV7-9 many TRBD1 TGTGCCAGCAGCGTCGACAGGGGGCATTCCGATACGCAGTATTTT CASSVDRGHSDTQYF
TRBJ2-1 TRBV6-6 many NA TGTGCCAGCAGTTACCCCAGGGGCAATGAGCAGTTCTTC CASSYPRGNEQFF
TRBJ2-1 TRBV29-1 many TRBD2 TGCAGCGTTACCCGGACTAGCGGGAATTTCAATGAGCAGTTCTTC CSVTRTSGNFNEQFF
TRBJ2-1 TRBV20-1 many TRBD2 TGCAGTGCTACCCGGACTAGCGGGAATGTCTACAATGAGCAGTTCTTC CSATRTSGNVYNEQFF
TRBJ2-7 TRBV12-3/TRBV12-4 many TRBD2 TGTGCCAGCAGTTACGGGACTACCTACGAGCAGTACTTC CASSYGTTYEQYF
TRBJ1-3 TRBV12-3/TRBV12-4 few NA TGTGCCAGCAGCCCTGGATACCTCGGAAACACCATATATTTT CASSPGYLGNTIYF
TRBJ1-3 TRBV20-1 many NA TGCAGTGCCAGACAACACTCTGGAAACACCATATATTTT CSARQHSGNTIYF
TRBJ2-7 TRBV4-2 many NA TGTGCCAGCAGCCCTGGAGCGGGTAGCTCCTACGAGCAGTACTTC CASSPGAGSSYEQYF
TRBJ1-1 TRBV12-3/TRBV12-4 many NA TGTGCCAGCAGTTCAACCATGAACACTGAAGCTTTCTTT CASSSTMNTEAFF
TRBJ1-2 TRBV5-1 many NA TGCGCCAGCAGCCCAGCCCCCCCCGACTATGGCTACACCTTC CASSPAPPDYGYTF
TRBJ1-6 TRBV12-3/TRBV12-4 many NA TGTGCCAGCAGTTTGGGAGGGCCCTTCCCCAATTCACCCCTCCACTTT CASSLGGPFPNSPLHF
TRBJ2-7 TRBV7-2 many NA TGTGCCAGCAGCTGGACCGGGACGTCCTCCTACGAGCAGTACTTC CASSWTGTSSYEQYF
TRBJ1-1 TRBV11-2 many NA TGTGCCAGCAGCCTCAGACAGGAGGGCACTGAAGCTTTCTTT CASSLRQEGTEAFF
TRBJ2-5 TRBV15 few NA TGTGCCACCAGCAGAAGCCCCGGCCGGGAGACCCAGTACTTC CATSRSPGRETQYF
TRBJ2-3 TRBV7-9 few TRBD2 TGTGCCAGCAGCTTATCCGCGGGAGGGCAATCAGATACGCAGTATTTT CASSLSAGGQSDTQYF
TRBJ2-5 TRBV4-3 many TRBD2 TGCGCCAGCAGCCAAATTTTTTCCGGGGAGGGCGGAGAGACCCAGTACTTC CASSQIFSGEGGETQYF